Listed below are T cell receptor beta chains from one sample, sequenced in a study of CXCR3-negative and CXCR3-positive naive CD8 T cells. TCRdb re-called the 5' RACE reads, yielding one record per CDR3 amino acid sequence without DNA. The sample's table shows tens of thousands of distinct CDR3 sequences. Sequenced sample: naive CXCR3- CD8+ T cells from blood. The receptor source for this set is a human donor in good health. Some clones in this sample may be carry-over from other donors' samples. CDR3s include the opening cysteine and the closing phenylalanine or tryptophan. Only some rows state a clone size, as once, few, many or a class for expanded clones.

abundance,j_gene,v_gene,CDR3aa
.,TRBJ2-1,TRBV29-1,CSAPRGNNEQFF
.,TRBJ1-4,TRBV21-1,CASSKALDGIRGEKLFF
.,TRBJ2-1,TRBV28,CASSPNDIRGNEQFF
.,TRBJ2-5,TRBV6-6,CASSYLAQETQYF
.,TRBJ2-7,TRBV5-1,CASSSMTGPYEQYF
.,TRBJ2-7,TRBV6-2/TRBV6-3,CASSYPFGGDDEQYF
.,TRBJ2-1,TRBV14,CASSQLRTGSEQFF
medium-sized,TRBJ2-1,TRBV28,CASSLPAGEQFF
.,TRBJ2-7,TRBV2,CASSDRGVEQYF
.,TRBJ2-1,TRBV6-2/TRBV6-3,CASSYGAEYNEQFF
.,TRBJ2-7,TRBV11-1,CASSSRVVAGGPYEQYF
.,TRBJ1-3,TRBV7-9,CASRPGPSSGNTIYF
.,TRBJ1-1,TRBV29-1,CSVEGGQGGTEAFF
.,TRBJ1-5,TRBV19,CASRPGERSNQPQHF
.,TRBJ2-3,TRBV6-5,CASSAAGPSTDTQYF
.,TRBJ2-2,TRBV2,CASSMTTNTGELFF
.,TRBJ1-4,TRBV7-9,CASSPQGGNEKLFF
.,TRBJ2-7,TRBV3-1,CASSPESGYEQYF
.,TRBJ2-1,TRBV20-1,CSARKGDNEQFF
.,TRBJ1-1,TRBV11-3,CASSFHQGNTEAFF
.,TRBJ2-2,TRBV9,CASSVAPDTTNTGELFF
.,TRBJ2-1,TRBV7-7,CASGYWTGTNYEQFF
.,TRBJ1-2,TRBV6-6,CASSSDPDRGFNGYTF
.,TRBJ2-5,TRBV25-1,CASSGTLMETQYF
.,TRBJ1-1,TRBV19,CASRVPGQGFGTEAFF
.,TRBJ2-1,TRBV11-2,CASSSPSNEQFF
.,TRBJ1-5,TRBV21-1,CAPGQGRRQPQHF
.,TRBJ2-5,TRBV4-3,CASSQDAEETQYF
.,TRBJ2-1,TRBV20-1,CSAFTGSYNEQFF
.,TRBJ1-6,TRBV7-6,CASSPGLSSYNSPLHF
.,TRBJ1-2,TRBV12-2,CASRPRQGPSAHYGYTF
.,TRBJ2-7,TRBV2,CASSRLPTDVYYEQYF
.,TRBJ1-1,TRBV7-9,CASSLTSGQLDTEAFF
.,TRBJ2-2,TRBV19,CASSILAGAGELFF
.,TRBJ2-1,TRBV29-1,CSATGSSYNEQFF
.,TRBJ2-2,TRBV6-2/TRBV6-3,CASSYMGAGELFF
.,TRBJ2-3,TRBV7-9,CASRTRGSTDTQYF
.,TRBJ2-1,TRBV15,CATSGLLAVNEQFF
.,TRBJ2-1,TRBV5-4,CASSPRGTGGSSYNEQFF
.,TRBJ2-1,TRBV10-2,CASSGQESSYNEQFF
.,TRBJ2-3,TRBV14,CASSQDIPDTQYF
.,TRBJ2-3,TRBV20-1,CSATTSGRLDTQYF
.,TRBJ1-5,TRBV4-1,CASSQDSSYSNQPQHF
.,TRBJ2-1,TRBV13,CASSLEQGNYNEQFF
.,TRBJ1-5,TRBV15,CATSRDSSQPQHF
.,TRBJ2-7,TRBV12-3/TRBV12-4,CASSSPANSYEQYF
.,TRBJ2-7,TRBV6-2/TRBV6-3,CASSSATYEQYF
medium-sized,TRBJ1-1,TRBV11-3,CASSFPGILLNTEAFF